Below, 24 T cell receptor beta chains from the same sample are listed, as sequenced in a study of T-cell reconstitution after alpha-beta-depleted transplantation in children. Unique molecular identifiers were built into the TCRbeta library. TCRdb recomputed calls from the PCR reads with MiXCR, one row per CDR3 protein. The table records approximately 270,000 distinct CDR3 sequences, 9.9% of them present only once. Source: PBMCs from the stem cell graft donor, taken from the stem cell graft. These receptor sequences come from a human donor who donated a stem cell graft to a child with SCID.

In its sample, this clonotype was seen a few times. The chain links TRBV9 to TRBJ2-1; TRBD1 or TRBD2 may be the D gene (5 bases each). The V end was cut by 3 bases, the J end by 4 bases, with 14 bases between. Germline V gene data show CDR1 as SGDLS and CDR2 as YYNGEE. This CDR3 is built from 15 residues. The CDR3, as DNA: TGTGCCAGCAGCGGAACCGGGACCGAGTACAATGAGCAGTTCTTC. Translation: CASSGTGTEYNEQFF. Complete variable domain (other parts from reference TRBV9 and TRBJ2-1): DSGVTQTPKHLITATGQRVTLRCSPRSGDLSVYWYQQSLDQGLQFLIQYYNGEERAKGNILERFSAQQFPDLHSELNLSSLELGDSALYFCASSGTGTEYNEQFFGPGTRLTVL.

Many counts were recorded for this clonotype. The chain joins TRBV20-1 to TRBJ1-2, with 9 bases aligning to TRBD1. The germline gives CDR1 DFQATT, CDR2 SNEGSKA (reference sequence). This CDR3 is built from 14 residues. With 5 bases clipped from V and 5 bases from J, the junction kept 9 bases outside the gene matches. The CDR3 bases are TGCAGTGCTCCGGGGACAGGGACAAGTTATGGCTACACCTTC. Its translation is CSAPGTGTSYGYTF.

The chain uses TRBV20-1 and TRBJ1-5; TRBD1 might be the D (5 bases). Trimming removed 6 bases at V and 8 bases at J, with 14 bases between. Germline V gene lookup returns CDR1 DFQATT and CDR2 SNEGSKA (reference sequence). The CDR3 runs 12 residues. CDR3 in amino acids: CSASGGAEPQHF. CDR3 in DNA: TGCAGTGCATCTGGGGGAGCGGAGCCCCAGCATTTT.

The gene calls are TRBV5-1 and TRBJ2-7; maybe TRBD2 (6 bases). CDR3 length: 14 residues. The V and J ends lost 3 bases and 6 bases respectively, with 16 bases between them. From germline, CDR1 is SGHRS and CDR2 YFSETQ. CDR3 nucleotide sequence: TGCGCCAGCAGCTGGCGGGACGGCGCAAGCGAGCAGTACTTC. The encoded protein is CASSWRDGASEQYF.

The chain has TRBV6-5 and TRBJ1-2; D remains unclear. CDR3 length equals 14 residues. V lost 8 bases to trimming and J lost 1 base, with 14 bases between them. The germline V gene has CDR1 MNHEY and CDR2 SVGAGI. CDR3 sequence: CASGFAQSNYGYTF. The CDR3 DNA follows: TGTGCCAGCGGGTTCGCTCAGAGTAACTATGGCTACACCTTC.

This clonotype showed up just a few times. The V gene is TRBV7-2, the J gene TRBJ2-2; D possibly corresponds to TRBD2 (5 bases). Looked up from germline, CDR1 is SGHTA and CDR2 is FQGNSA. The CDR3 loop spans 15 amino acids. Deletions cut 1 base from V and 5 bases from J, with 11 bases between. The CDR3 sequence: CASSLVGSGTGELFF. DNA of the CDR3: TGTGCCAGCAGCTTAGTTGGATCGGGGACCGGGGAGCTGTTTTTT.

A few counts support this clonotype. Compared with germline, one end of the junction differs, possibly owing to a read error. The V and J genes are TRBV7-2 and TRBJ2-5; TRBD2 matches 10 bases. There are 16 residues in the CDR3. The germline V gene encodes CDR1 SGHTA and CDR2 FQGNSA. CDR3 in DNA: TGTGCCAGCAGCCTAGCAAAGCGGGGGGGCCAGGAGACCCAGTACTTC. Translating it yields CASSLAKRGGQETQYF.

V is TRBV7-9 and J is TRBJ2-7; 11 positions match TRBD1. CDR3 size: 15 residues. V lost 6 bases and J lost 0; bases outside the gene matches: 4. Germline lookup yields CDR1 SEHNR and CDR2 FQNEAQ (reference sequence). The CDR3: CASRAGTGGSYEQYF. The CDR3 nucleotides are TGTGCCAGCAGGGCCGGGACAGGGGGCTCCTACGAGCAGTACTTC.

This clonotype was seen repeatedly, ten times or more. This chain uses TRBV2 with TRBJ2-2; weak D call: TRBD1 (5 bases). Germline-derived CDR1 and CDR2 are SNHLY and FYNNEI. The CDR3 has 15 amino acids. V lost 4 bases and J lost 0, with 9 bases in between. CDR3 DNA sequence: TGTGCCAGCAGTGGCAGGGCTTCGAACACCGGGGAGCTGTTTTTT. Encoded protein: CASSGRASNTGELFF.

This clonotype was seen a handful of times. At one of its ends the junction is not consistent with the germline gene, which may arise from a read error. This chain connects TRBV4-1 to TRBJ1-1; a weak D match, TRBD1 (5 bases). The CDR3 is 13 residues long. Germline CDR1 and CDR2: MGHRA and YSYEKL. The CDR3 DNA sequence: TGCGCCAGCAGCCAAACTCCCCAACAGGCTTTAGACTTT. Translating gives CASSQTPQQALDF.

This clonotype appeared a few times. The chain couples TRBV12-3 or TRBV12-4 to TRBJ2-1; 8 bases are a match to TRBD2. V dropped 3 bases and J dropped 3; count of bases not matched to a gene: 13. The CDR3 extends over 18 amino acids. CDR3 DNA: TGTGCCAGCAGTTTTGGGGTGGAGGCAGCGGGAGTCTACAATGAGCAGTTCTTC. Its translation is CASSFGVEAAGVYNEQFF.

This clonotype came up a few times. V gene TRBV5-1 combines with J gene TRBJ1-1; no clear D gene. V was trimmed by 0 bases and J by 6 bases, leaving 12 bases between them. The CDR3 extends over 14 amino acids. Per germline, CDR1 SGHRS and CDR2 YFSETQ. The DNA of the CDR3 is TGCGCCAGCAGCTTGGATACCACCTCGGCTGAAGCTTTCTTT. Translating it yields CASSLDTTSAEAFF.

This clonotype was counted at least ten times. DNA of the CDR3: TGTGCCACCAGTGGGGCTCGGACCGCCGAACACACAGATACGCAGTATTTT. Protein: CATSGARTAEHTDTQYF. The chain combines TRBV24-1 with TRBJ2-3; D unresolved. Germline V gene sequence: CDR1 KGHDR, CDR2 SFDVKD. Trimming took off 5 bases at V and 2 bases at J, with 19 bases between the two ends. The CDR3 spans 17 residues.

This clonotype has at least ten counts. This chain connects TRBV7-2 to TRBJ2-1; TRBD1 is a possible D gene (6 bases). The V end lost 1 base, the J end lost 9 bases, and 13 bases lay between the germline ends. Germline CDR1 is SGHTA and CDR2 is FQGNSA. The CDR3 has 14 amino acids. The CDR3 DNA follows: TGTGCCAGCAGCTTAGACAATAGGGGGACTGAGCAGTTCTTC. Its protein product is CASSLDNRGTEQFF. Full variable domain (missing parts from reference TRBV7-2 and TRBJ2-1): GAGVSQSPSNKVTEKGKDVELRCDPISGHTALYWYRQSLGQGLEFLIYFQGNSAPDKSGLPSDRFSAERTGGSVSTLTIQRTQQEDSAVYLCASSLDNRGTEQFFGPGTRLTVL.

This chain links TRBV5-1 with TRBJ2-7; 7 bases map to TRBD1. This CDR3 is built from 15 residues. Per the germline V gene, CDR1 is SGHRS and CDR2 is YFSETQ. V shed 4 bases, J shed 0 bases, and the junction held 7 bases outside the gene matches. The CDR3 loop reads CASSTTGALSYEQYF. The CDR3, as DNA: TGCGCCAGCAGCACCACAGGGGCCCTCTCCTACGAGCAGTACTTC.

CDR3 protein: CASSLVLSYEQYF. CDR3 sequence (DNA): TGTGCCAGCAGTTTGGTCCTCTCCTACGAGCAGTACTTC. This chain uses TRBV27 with TRBJ2-7; unclear D gene. The CDR3 contains 13 residues. CDR1 is MNHEY and CDR2 is SMNVEV in the germline V gene (reference sequence). V was cut by 3 bases and J by 0 bases, with 6 bases left in between.

This clonotype was observed a few times. The genes are TRBV12-3 or TRBV12-4 and TRBJ1-2; 7 bases fit TRBD1. The length of the CDR3 is 14 residues. The V gene end was trimmed by 5 bases and the J gene end by 8 bases; junction bases not matched to a gene: 11. CDR3 sequence (DNA): TGTGCCAGCAGTCCACAGGGGACTCTGGGGGGCTACACCTTC. Its translation: CASSPQGTLGGYTF.

The J gene is TRBJ2-1, the V gene TRBV20-1, with 10 nucleotides matching TRBD2. This CDR3 spans 17 amino acids. Germline CDR1 is DFQATT and CDR2 is SNEGSKA (reference sequence). Unmatched junction bases numbered 15, after V lost 1 base and J lost 9 bases. The CDR3 loop reads CSARGPVGSGGAGEQFF. The CDR3 DNA sequence: TGCAGTGCTAGAGGCCCTGTAGGGAGCGGGGGGGCTGGTGAGCAGTTCTTC.

This clonotype was recorded a few times. The chain has TRBV7-9 and TRBJ1-4, with D possibly being TRBD1 (6 bases). Germline values: CDR1 SEHNR, CDR2 FQNEAQ (reference sequence). The length of the CDR3 is 15 residues. V gave up 4 bases and J gave up 7 bases, with 16 bases separating them. CDR3 bases: TGTGCCAGCAGCTCCCCCAGGGGCCAAGGTGAAAAACTGTTTTTT. Translating it yields CASSSPRGQGEKLFF.

The J gene is TRBJ1-4, the V gene TRBV20-1, with 7 positions matching TRBD1. The CDR3 length is 14 residues. The trim removed 6 bases at V and 3 bases at J, leaving 7 bases unmatched. Per the germline V gene, CDR1 is DFQATT and CDR2 is SNEGSKA (reference sequence). CDR3 sequence: CSALTGVANEKLFF. The CDR3 coding sequence is TGCAGTGCCCTTACAGGGGTTGCTAATGAAAAACTGTTTTTT.

This clonotype was observed many times. The chain links TRBV2 to TRBJ2-7, with TRBD2 matching 10 bases. The junction had 12 bases not matched to a gene; V was cut back by 11 bases and J by 2 bases. The CDR3 contains 15 residues. Germline loops: CDR1 SNHLY, CDR2 FYNNEI. CDR3 sequence: CAVKFGTSVTYEQYF. The CDR3 DNA is TGTGCCGTAAAATTTGGGACTAGCGTTACCTACGAGCAGTACTTC.

This CDR3 reads CATSDLRQGGEKLFF. The CDR3 DNA reads TGTGCCACCAGTGATTTGCGACAGGGGGGTGAAAAACTGTTTTTT. V and J are TRBV24-1 and TRBJ1-4, with 9 bases identical to TRBD1. Trimming removed 0 bases from V and 7 bases from J; junction bases left unmatched: 2. The CDR3 sequence is 15 residues long. Germline V CDR1 and CDR2: KGHDR, SFDVKD.

This clonotype has more than one count but fewer than ten. The chain is built from TRBV7-6 and TRBJ2-7, with D possibly being TRBD1 or TRBD2 (6 bases each). This CDR3 region has 15 residues. V was trimmed by 0 bases and J by 3 bases, leaving 12 bases between them. The germline CDR1 and CDR2 sequences are SGHVS and FNYEAQ. CDR3 in amino acids: CASSLAEGGNYEQYF. The CDR3 nucleotides read TGTGCCAGCAGCTTAGCGGAGGGGGGAAACTACGAGCAGTACTTC.

The sample holds a few counts of this clonotype. The CDR3 spells CASSPMTGRDTEAFF. CDR3 coding DNA: TGTGCCAGCAGCCCCATGACAGGGAGGGACACTGAAGCTTTCTTT. The rearrangement links TRBV5-6 to TRBJ1-1; 7 bases map to TRBD1. Per the germline V gene, CDR1 is SGHDT and CDR2 is YYEEEE. The length of the CDR3 is 15 residues. J lost 3 bases, V lost 4 bases, and 9 bases had no gene match.